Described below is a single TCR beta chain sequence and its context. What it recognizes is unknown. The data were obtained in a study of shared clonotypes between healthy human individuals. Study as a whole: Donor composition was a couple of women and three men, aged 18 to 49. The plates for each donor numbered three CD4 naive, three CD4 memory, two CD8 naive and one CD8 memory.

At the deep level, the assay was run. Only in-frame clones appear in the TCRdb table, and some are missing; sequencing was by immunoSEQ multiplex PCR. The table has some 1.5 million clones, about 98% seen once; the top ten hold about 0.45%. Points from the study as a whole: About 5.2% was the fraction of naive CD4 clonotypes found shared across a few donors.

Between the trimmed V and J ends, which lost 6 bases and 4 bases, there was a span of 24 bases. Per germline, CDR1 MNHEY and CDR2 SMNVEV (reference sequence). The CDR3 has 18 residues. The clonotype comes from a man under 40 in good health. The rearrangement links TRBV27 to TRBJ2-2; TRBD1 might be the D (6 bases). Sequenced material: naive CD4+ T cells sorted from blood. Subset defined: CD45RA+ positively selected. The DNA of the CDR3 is TGTGCCAGCAGCAAGGGCCCCACAGGGCTCATGGTCACCGGGGAGCTGTTTTTT. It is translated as CASSKGPTGLMVTGELFF.